Shown below are 22 T cell receptor beta chains from a single sample sequenced in a study of early T cells in non-severe SARS-CoV-2 infection. TCRdb passed the 5' RACE reads through MiXCR, listing each CDR3 protein once. Among approximately 75,000 distinct CDR3 sequences listed, more than 12% were seen once. Sequences were derived from whole blood, sampled at baseline. The receptors were gathered from an adult who was a healthcare worker with PCR-confirmed SARS-CoV-2 infection or an uninfected control (not recorded which).

The table lists this clonotype with many counts. V and J are TRBV12-3 or TRBV12-4 and TRBJ2-2, with D maybe TRBD1 (5 bases). V dropped 4 bases and J dropped 6 bases, with 12 bases sitting between them. The CDR3 is 14 amino acids. The CDR3, as DNA: TGTGCCAGCAGTTCCCGACAGTACCCCGGGGAGCTGTTTTTT. This gives the protein CASSSRQYPGELFF.

This sequence joins TRBV19 and TRBJ1-4; D not resolved. The CDR3 loop spans 14 amino acids. V shed 5 bases and J shed 4 bases, with 11 bases lying between them. Germline V gene lookup returns CDR1 LNHDA and CDR2 SQIVND (reference sequence). The CDR3 loop reads CASSFRTDNEKLFF. The DNA for the CDR3 is TGTGCCAGTAGTTTCCGGACCGATAATGAAAAACTGTTTTTT.

This clonotype was picked up a small number of times. The J gene is TRBJ2-7, the V gene TRBV29-1, with D perhaps TRBD2 (7 bases). The CDR3 loop spans 12 amino acids. CDR1 and CDR2 from the germline V gene are SQVTM and ANQGSEA. The CDR3 spells CRWPGGYYEQYF. Written as DNA, the CDR3 is TGCAGGTGGCCGGGGGGCTACTACGAGCAGTACTTC.

This clonotype occurred many times. The chain is built from TRBV28 and TRBJ2-7, with D perhaps matching TRBD1 (6 bases). V was shortened by 6 bases and J by 2 bases, with 14 bases between the two germline ends. Germline assignment: CDR1 MDHEN and CDR2 SYDVKM. The CDR3 loop spans 14 amino acids. The CDR3 sequence: CASRPRGITYEQYF. In DNA, the CDR3 is TGTGCCAGCAGACCTAGGGGGATAACCTACGAGCAGTACTTC.

The chain employs TRBV24-1 and TRBJ1-2; D is ambiguous. Germline values: CDR1 KGHDR, CDR2 SFDVKD. V was clipped by 2 bases and J by 6 bases, with 3 bases between them. The CDR3 totals 11 residues. CDR3 region: CATSDSDGYTF. CDR3 sequence (DNA): TGTGCCACCAGTGATTCCGATGGCTACACCTTC.

This clonotype has a handful of counts. The chain recombines TRBV7-6 with TRBJ1-1; the D gene is possibly TRBD1 (5 bases). CDR1 is SGHVS, CDR2 FNYEAQ, per germline. V lost 1 base, J lost 4 bases, and 10 bases lay in between. The CDR3 sequence is 14 residues long. The CDR3 DNA reads as TGTGCCAGCAGCTTAGGGGACCCGAGCACTGAAGCTTTCTTT. Translating gives CASSLGDPSTEAFF. The whole variable domain, remainder taken from reference TRBV7-6 and TRBJ1-1, is GAGVSQSPRYKVTKRGQDVALRCDPISGHVSLYWYRQALGQGPEFLTYFNYEAQQDKSGLPNDRFSAERPEGSISTLTIQRTEQRDSAMYRCASSLGDPSTEAFFGQGTRLTVV.

This chain joins TRBV5-1 and TRBJ1-1; D perhaps matches TRBD1 (6 bases). Looked up from germline, CDR1 is SGHRS and CDR2 is YFSETQ. The CDR3 is made up of 14 amino acids. V was trimmed by 5 bases and J by 1 base, leaving 12 bases between them. The CDR3 sequence: CASSPDRPNTEAFF. CDR3 DNA sequence: TGCGCCAGCAGTCCGGACAGACCGAACACTGAAGCTTTCTTT.

This clonotype was detected a few times. This chain links TRBV18 with TRBJ1-1; D is unclear. Germline CDR1 is KGHSH and CDR2 is LQKENI. The CDR3 consists of 13 residues. V gave up 6 bases and J gave up 7 bases, with 15 bases separating them. DNA for the CDR3: TGTGCCAGCTCCCTCGGGCCGGGGATTGAAGCTTTCTTT. It encodes CASSLGPGIEAFF.

The rearrangement links TRBV20-1 to TRBJ2-1; 10 nucleotides line up with TRBD2. CDR1 is DFQATT, CDR2 SNEGSKA, per germline (reference sequence). V dropped 5 bases and J dropped 7; count of bases not matched to a gene: 11. The CDR3 runs 15 residues. The DNA of the CDR3 is TGCAGTGCTCCATCCAGAGGGACTAGCGTGAATGAGCAGTTCTTC. Translated, it gives CSAPSRGTSVNEQFF.

The chain uses TRBV28 and TRBJ2-1, with TRBD1 identical over 7 bases. The CDR3 runs to 15 residues. Germline V lookup: CDR1 MDHEN, CDR2 SYDVKM. The junction had 9 bases not matched to a gene; V was cut back by 4 bases and J by 6 bases. In nucleotides, the CDR3 is TGTGCCAGCAGTTACAGGGGTCGTGCGAGCAATGAGCAGTTCTTC. This translates into CASSYRGRASNEQFF.

This clonotype was seen repeatedly, ten times or more. The J gene is TRBJ1-2, the V gene TRBV19; D is ambiguous. V was clipped by 4 bases and J by 3 bases, with 15 bases between them. The CDR3 contains 15 residues. The germline V gene encodes CDR1 LNHDA and CDR2 SQIVND (reference sequence). CDR3 DNA sequence: TGTGCCAGTAGTACTCAAGGACCGGGCTACTATGGCTACACCTTC. Protein product: CASSTQGPGYYGYTF.

The chain employs TRBV28 and TRBJ2-6; 10 nucleotides match TRBD1. The CDR3 has 15 residues. Trimming cost V 6 bases and J 3 bases; bases outside gene matches: 2. Germline CDR1 MDHEN, CDR2 SYDVKM. DNA of the CDR3: TGTGCCAGCAGGACAGGGGGCGGTGGGGCCAACGTCCTGACTTTC. This encodes CASRTGGGGANVLTF.

This clonotype was counted ten times or more. This chain uses TRBV7-2 with TRBJ1-4, with D possibly matching TRBD1 (5 bases). The CDR3 spans 14 residues. Trimming left V 5 bases short and J 7 bases short, with 14 bases between. CDR1 is SGHTA and CDR2 is FQGNSA in the germline V gene. The DNA for the CDR3 is TGTGCCAGCAGCCTCGCTGGGGCAGGTGAAAAACTGTTTTTT. This encodes CASSLAGAGEKLFF.

This clonotype was observed a handful of times. V and J are TRBV28 and TRBJ2-7, with D maybe TRBD2 (5 bases). Trimming took 7 bases from V and 2 from J, leaving 18 bases between them. Germline lookup yields CDR1 MDHEN and CDR2 SYDVKM. CDR3 length: 15 amino acids. This chain's CDR3 is CASTSVAQDPYEQYF. In nucleotides, the CDR3 is TGTGCCAGCACCTCGGTAGCGCAGGACCCCTACGAGCAGTACTTC.

This clonotype was picked up a small number of times. The rearrangement links TRBV5-4 to TRBJ1-2, with D perhaps matching TRBD1 (6 bases). Germline V CDR1 and CDR2: SGHNT, YYREEE (reference sequence). This CDR3 comprises 13 residues. The V and J ends lost 0 bases and 6 bases respectively, with 9 bases between them. DNA of the CDR3: TGTGCCAGCAGCTTGGCGGGGGCACATGGCTACACCTTC. Amino acids: CASSLAGAHGYTF.

This clonotype was recorded at least ten times. This sequence joins TRBV28 and TRBJ2-7; no definite D call. This CDR3 is 12 amino acids long. The germline V gene has CDR1 MDHEN and CDR2 SYDVKM. Trimming removed 3 bases at V and 4 bases at J, with 7 bases between. CDR3 sequence: CASSLYGYEQYF. DNA of the CDR3: TGTGCCAGCAGTTTGTATGGATACGAGCAGTACTTC.

At least ten counts were recorded for this clonotype. This CDR3 is CASSFGVTEQYF. CDR3 nucleotides: TGTGCCAGCAGTTTTGGGGTAACCGAGCAGTACTTC. V gene TRBV28 combines with J gene TRBJ2-7; D call uncertain. CDR1 MDHEN and CDR2 SYDVKM come from the germline V gene. This CDR3 contains 12 residues. The V and J ends lost 3 bases and 6 bases respectively, with 9 bases between them.

The chain carries TRBV28 and TRBJ1-2, with a weak D call TRBD1 (6 bases). V gave up 6 bases and J gave up 4 bases, with 15 bases separating them. The CDR3 length is 14 residues. Germline assignment: CDR1 MDHEN and CDR2 SYDVKM. The CDR3 DNA sequence: TGTGCCAGCAGAACTACAGGGTTAGGCTATGGCTACACCTTC. Amino acids: CASRTTGLGYGYTF.

This clonotype has just a few counts. This chain connects TRBV14 to TRBJ1-1, with D tentatively TRBD1 (5 bases). The CDR3 is made up of 15 amino acids. V dropped 2 bases and J dropped 4 bases, with 14 bases sitting between them. Looked up from germline, CDR1 is SGHDN and CDR2 is FVKESK. The DNA for the CDR3 is TGTGCCAGCAGCCAACCTGGGGGGTTTGGCACTGAAGCTTTCTTT. It translates to CASSQPGGFGTEAFF.

This chain links TRBV11-1 with TRBJ2-1; tentative D call: TRBD1 (6 bases). The CDR3 is 15 amino acids. Trimming took 4 bases from V and 2 from J, leaving 12 bases between them. The germline gives CDR1 SGHAT, CDR2 FQDESV (reference sequence). Here the CDR3 reads CASSSPTGTYNEQFF. The DNA for the CDR3 is TGTGCCAGCAGCTCTCCGACAGGAACCTACAATGAGCAGTTCTTC. The complete variable domain, with remaining parts taken from reference TRBV11-1 and TRBJ2-1, reads EAEVAQSPRYKITEKSQAVAFWCDPISGHATLYWYRQILGQGPELLVQFQDESVVDDSQLPKDRFSAERLKGVDSTLKIQPAELGDSAMYLCASSSPTGTYNEQFFGPGTRLTVL.

This clonotype was observed a few times. The rearrangement uses TRBV19 and TRBJ2-1; TRBD2 aligns across 12 bases. V was pared by 5 bases and J by 6 bases, with 8 bases of the junction left unmatched. Germline CDR1 LNHDA, CDR2 SQIVND (reference sequence). CDR3 length: 16 residues. CDR3 bases: TGTGCCAGTAGTCCCCTTTTGACTAGCGGGGGCAATGAGCAGTTCTTC. It yields the protein CASSPLLTSGGNEQFF.

In its sample, this clonotype was seen a few times. This chain links TRBV15 with TRBJ2-2; D is unclear. CDR1 and CDR2 from the germline V gene are LNHNV and YYDKDF (reference sequence). The CDR3 covers 17 residues. Trimming removed 3 bases at V and 1 base at J, with 15 bases between. CDR3: CATSRASGPMNTGELFF. CDR3 DNA sequence: TGTGCCACCAGCAGGGCGTCCGGACCTATGAACACCGGGGAGCTGTTTTTT.